These 10 T cell receptor beta chains were all obtained from the same sample, sequenced in a study of T cell responses to AZD1222 COVID-19 vaccine. Assay: immunoSEQ multiplex PCR; the TCRdb copy retains only in-frame clones and omits some. The sample has 200,000 to 300,000 clones; 93% are singletons. Sample: peripheral blood, taken on day 0 of AZD1222 vaccination. Receptor source: an adult in good health.

V gene TRBV7-2 combines with J gene TRBJ2-7; D might be TRBD1 (6 bases). This CDR3 has 15 amino acids. CDR1 is SGHTA, CDR2 FQGNSA, per germline. The V end lost 3 bases, the J end lost 1 base, and 13 bases lay between the germline ends. In DNA, the CDR3 is TGTGCCAGCAGCTTGAACAGGGCCGCTTCCTACGAGCAGTACTTC. Translation: CASSLNRAASYEQYF.

This clone has just one count. The V call is TRBV7-8, the J call TRBJ2-5, with TRBD1 matching over 8 bases. J was trimmed by 3 bases and V by 0 bases; bases with no gene match: 6. The CDR3 runs 16 residues. Looked up from germline, CDR1 is SGHVS and CDR2 is FQNEAQ. The DNA of the CDR3 is TGTGCCAGCAGCTTAGCGCATGGACAGGGAGAAGAGACCCAGTACTTC. Protein product: CASSLAHGQGEETQYF.

The chain has TRBV7-2 and TRBJ2-3; no definite D call. This CDR3 is built from 13 residues. V was pared by 9 bases and J by 1 base, with 11 bases between. Germline loops: CDR1 SGHTA, CDR2 FQGNSA. CDR3 sequence: CARREAGTDTQYF. In nucleotides, the CDR3 is TGTGCCAGACGCGAGGCGGGCACAGATACGCAGTATTTT.

The CDR3 loop is CATGLKWAEAFF. CDR3 nucleotides: TGTGCCACCGGACTTAAATGGGCTGAAGCTTTCTTT. The rearrangement links TRBV10-3 to TRBJ1-1; D unresolved. V lost 10 bases and J lost 6, with 15 bases in between. Germline CDR1 ENHRY, CDR2 SYGVKD. The CDR3 covers 12 residues.

This chain connects TRBV4-2 to TRBJ2-2, with D perhaps TRBD1 (6 bases). The germline gives CDR1 LGHNA, CDR2 YNFKEQ. The CDR3 sequence is 15 residues long. The V and J ends lost 0 bases and 2 bases respectively, with 7 bases between them. The DNA of the CDR3 is TGTGCCAGCAGCCAAGAGGGACATAACACCGGGGAGCTGTTTTTT. It encodes CASSQEGHNTGELFF.

The chain employs TRBV6-1 and TRBJ1-5; D unresolved. CDR1 and CDR2 (germline): MNHNS, SASEGT. V was pared by 1 base and J by 7 bases, with 8 bases between. The CDR3 covers 13 residues. The CDR3 DNA sequence: TGTGCCAGCAGTGAAGGTGCCAGGCAGCCCCAGCATTTT. Its translation: CASSEGARQPQHF.

The chain links TRBV10-3 to TRBJ2-3; the D gene is possibly TRBD2 (6 bases). Germline CDR1 and CDR2: ENHRY and SYGVKD. The CDR3 is 14 residues long. V lost 9 bases to trimming and J lost 0 bases, with 13 bases between them. In DNA, the CDR3 is TGTGCCATAGGGGTCGGGAGTAGCACAGATACGCAGTATTTT. Its translation is CAIGVGSSTDTQYF.

This clone was seen only a few times. J is TRBJ2-7 and V is TRBV27, with D hard to call. The CDR3 has 11 residues. Per the germline V gene, CDR1 is MNHEY and CDR2 is SMNVEV (reference sequence). Trimming took 3 bases from V and 5 from J, leaving 5 bases between them. The CDR3 DNA follows: TGTGCCAGCAGTTTGGGAAACGAGCAGTACTTC. Translation: CASSLGNEQYF.

CDR3 sequence reads: CASSIVARVNIQYF. CDR3 bases: TGTGCCAGTAGTATAGTGGCCAGGGTAAACATTCAGTACTTC. V is TRBV19 and J is TRBJ2-4, with D possibly matching TRBD1 (5 bases). The CDR3 has 14 residues. The germline V and J ends were trimmed by 1 base and 6 bases, with 10 bases remaining between them. Germline assignment: CDR1 LNHDA and CDR2 SQIVND (reference sequence).

This chain links TRBV27 with TRBJ2-3; unclear D gene. Germline V gives CDR1 MNHEY, CDR2 SMNVEV (reference sequence). The CDR3 length is 15 residues. The V end lost 5 bases, the J end lost 5 bases, and 17 bases lay between the germline ends. For the CDR3, the DNA is TGTGCCAGCAGTCGGCGGCCCACCGGCGGAGATACGCAGTATTTT. Translating it yields CASSRRPTGGDTQYF.